The clone carrying this TCR beta chain appeared once. The antigen is undetermined. The source of the sample is a study of breast tumors, draining lymph nodes, adjacent tissues. Points from the study as a whole: Most tumor T cells seemingly derive from lymph node, then expand in tumor. Tumor TCR diversity was below lymph nodes but above nontumor tissue.

MiXCR, run by TCRdb on the multiplex PCR reads, gives a single entry per CDR3 protein. Of 270,000 or so distinct CDR3 sequences listed, around 30% were seen once; the top ten hold around 1.1%. Breast cancer patients provided tissue from their axillary draining lymph nodes. The CDR3 consists of 14 residues. Unmatched junction bases numbered 5, after V lost 6 bases and J lost 8 bases. CDR1 and CDR2 from the germline V gene are SEHNR and FQNEAQ (reference sequence). Sequenced: axillary lymph node tissue. This clonotype was obtained from a female donor with breast cancer. Some clones in this sample may be carry-over from other donors' samples. The V call is TRBV7-9, the J call TRBJ2-1; TRBD1 agrees at 12 bases. CDR3 bases: TGTGCCAGCAGTCGGGACAGGGGGCGCCATGAGCAGTTCTTC. As protein: CASSRDRGRHEQFF.